Listed here are 18 T cell receptor beta chains from one sample, sequenced in a study of blood T cell repertoires in COVID-19. Assay used: immunoSEQ multiplex PCR; TCRdb lists only in-frame clones, some missing. Counted here are a few hundred thousand clones, around 90% occurring once; the ten biggest clones make up 1% to 1.5%. The source material was peripheral blood. Every receptor here comes from a man aged 35-49 years with acute or convalescent COVID-19.

The chain is built from TRBV9 and TRBJ2-3, with TRBD2 matching over 8 bases. The CDR3 consists of 16 residues. V was pared by 4 bases and J by 0 bases, with 7 bases of the junction left unmatched. Germline CDR1 is SGDLS and CDR2 is YYNGEE. In DNA form, the CDR3 reads TGTGCCAGCAGCCTACACAGCGGGGGCAGCACAGATACGCAGTATTTT. Its protein is CASSLHSGGSTDTQYF.

V is TRBV13 and J is TRBJ2-1; maybe TRBD2 (7 bases). Germline assignment: CDR1 PRHDT and CDR2 FYEKMQ (reference sequence). The CDR3 totals 15 residues. V lost 1 base to trimming and J lost 6 bases, with 13 bases between them. The CDR3 is CASSLVGGGRNEQFF. CDR3 sequence (DNA): TGTGCCAGCAGCTTAGTTGGCGGGGGCCGCAATGAGCAGTTCTTC.

Comment on this clone: One end of the junction fails to match germline, which may point to a read error. The rearrangement links TRBV7-7 to TRBJ1-5; D unclear. The germline CDR1 and CDR2 sequences are SSHAT and FNYEAQ (reference sequence). The CDR3 is 12 amino acids. This CDR3 reads CASSQSNQPQHF. Here the CDR3 DNA reads TGTGCTAGCAGCCAGAGCAATCAGCCCCAGCATTTT.

This clone was recorded once. This chain joins TRBV5-1 and TRBJ1-4; D gene ambiguous. V gave up 1 base and J gave up 8 bases, with 15 bases separating them. CDR1 SGHRS and CDR2 YFSETQ come from the germline V gene. The CDR3 length is 15 residues. The CDR3: CASSLSRPVGEKLFF. The CDR3 DNA sequence: TGCGCCAGCAGCTTGAGTAGGCCCGTCGGGGAAAAACTGTTTTTT. Full variable domain (missing parts from reference TRBV5-1 and TRBJ1-4): KAGVTQTPRYLIKTRGQQVTLSCSPISGHRSVSWYQQTPGQGLQFLFEYFSETQRNKGNFPGRFSGRQFSNSRSEMNVSTLELGDSALYLCASSLSRPVGEKLFFGSGTQLSVL.

V usage is TRBV7-2 and J usage is TRBJ2-1, with TRBD2 matching 10 bases. CDR1 is SGHTA and CDR2 is FQGNSA in the germline V gene. Trimming removed 0 bases from V and 8 bases from J; junction bases left unmatched: 4. This CDR3 contains 15 residues. CDR3 region: CASSLASGREDEQFF. The CDR3 region has the DNA TGTGCCAGCAGCTTAGCCAGCGGGAGGGAGGATGAGCAGTTCTTC.

The V gene is TRBV10-3, the J gene TRBJ2-3, with TRBD2 matching over 9 bases. V lost 0 bases and J lost 3; bases outside the gene matches: 4. The CDR3 totals 16 residues. Germline V gene data show CDR1 as ENHRY and CDR2 as SYGVKD. CDR3 sequence reads: CAISESSGSGTDTQYF. As DNA, the CDR3 is TGTGCCATCAGTGAGTCTAGCGGGAGTGGTACAGATACGCAGTATTTT.

The chain carries TRBV10-3 and TRBJ1-2; D is unresolved. The CDR3 runs to 13 residues. Germline assignment: CDR1 ENHRY and CDR2 SYGVKD. V lost 3 bases to trimming and J lost 8 bases, with 13 bases between them. The DNA of the CDR3 is TGTGCCATCAGTGACTCCGGTCAAGCGGGCTACACCTTC. This sequence encodes CAISDSGQAGYTF.

In DNA, the CDR3 is TGTGCCAGCAGCCCGGGACTAGCGGGAGAGACCCAGTACTTC. Protein: CASSPGLAGETQYF. V is TRBV7-9 and J is TRBJ2-5; 12 positions match TRBD2. Trimming removed 5 bases from V and 4 bases from J; junction bases left unmatched: 2. The CDR3 totals 14 residues. Germline assignment: CDR1 SEHNR and CDR2 FQNEAQ (reference sequence).

The gene calls are TRBV7-8 and TRBJ1-6, with D possibly being TRBD1 (6 bases). Between the trimmed V and J ends, which lost 0 bases and 5 bases, there was a span of 23 bases. CDR1 and CDR2 from the germline V gene are SGHVS and FQNEAQ. This CDR3 has 20 residues. This CDR3 reads CASSLAGLVSGGGNNSPLHF. The CDR3 nucleotides are TGTGCCAGCAGCTTAGCGGGACTCGTCTCTGGCGGGGGCAATAATTCACCCCTCCACTTT.

This clone was found a few times. The V and J genes are TRBV2 and TRBJ1-1, with D unresolved. CDR1 is SNHLY, CDR2 FYNNEI, per germline. CDR3 size: 13 residues. Trimming removed 8 bases at V and 1 base at J, with 11 bases between. The CDR3 DNA reads TGTGCCAGCCTAGAGGAGGCGAACACTGAAGCTTTCTTT. This encodes CASLEEANTEAFF.

DNA of the CDR3: TGTGCCAGCAGCCAAGGACGAAGCGGGACCCAGTACTTC. Protein sequence: CASSQGRSGTQYF. The chain carries TRBV3-1 (or the pseudogene TRBV3-2) and TRBJ2-5, with a possible D match to TRBD2 (5 bases). This CDR3 contains 13 residues. Germline CDR1 and CDR2: LGHDT and YNNKEL (reference sequence). Trimming removed 1 base from V and 7 bases from J, with 10 bases in between.

The chain employs TRBV30 and TRBJ1-6, with D perhaps TRBD1 (5 bases). Germline loops: CDR1 GTSNPN, CDR2 SVGIG (reference sequence). The CDR3 spans 17 residues. The V end was cut by 5 bases, the J end by 2 bases, with 19 bases between. CDR3 region: CAWGLALPGAYNSPLHF. In nucleotides, the CDR3 is TGTGCCTGGGGCCTGGCCCTCCCGGGGGCCTATAATTCACCCCTCCACTTT.

This chain joins TRBV4-1 and TRBJ2-5; TRBD2 matches at 7 bases. The CDR3 extends over 19 amino acids. Unmatched junction bases numbered 19, after V lost 1 base and J lost 5 bases. The germline CDR1 and CDR2 sequences are MGHRA and YSYEKL. CDR3 protein: CASSQVIGAGRRSRETQYF. The CDR3 DNA follows: TGCGCCAGCAGCCAAGTGATTGGAGCGGGACGGAGGTCAAGGGAGACCCAGTACTTC.

Comment on this clone: Other DNA sequences from this sample encode an identical CDR3 as well. The chain couples TRBV3-1 (or the pseudogene TRBV3-2) to TRBJ1-6; a possible D gene is TRBD1 (5 bases). CDR3 length: 14 residues. Germline V gene data show CDR1 as LGHDT and CDR2 as YNNKEL (reference sequence). Deletions cut 6 bases from V and 6 bases from J, with 12 bases between. The CDR3 sequence: CASSLGHRNSPLHF. In DNA, the CDR3 is TGTGCCAGCAGTCTAGGACACCGTAATTCACCCCTCCACTTT.

The chain has TRBV5-1 and TRBJ2-3, with 8 positions matching TRBD1. Per germline, CDR1 SGHRS and CDR2 YFSETQ. The CDR3 loop spans 16 amino acids. After removal of 1 base from V and 4 bases from J, the junction contained 8 bases not matched to a gene. DNA of the CDR3: TGCGCCAGCAGCTTGACGATTACAGGGGGGTCAGATACGCAGTATTTT. This sequence encodes CASSLTITGGSDTQYF.

This rearrangement joins TRBV11-2 to TRBJ1-1; unclear D gene. Germline V CDR1 and CDR2: SGHAT, FQNNGV. The CDR3 consists of 12 residues. The V end lost 6 bases, the J end lost 5 bases, and 10 bases lay between the germline ends. This CDR3 reads CASSPQKTEAFF. CDR3 coding DNA: TGTGCCAGCAGTCCCCAAAAAACTGAAGCTTTCTTT.

The rearrangement uses TRBV9 and TRBJ2-2; 7 positions match TRBD2. Germline V gene lookup returns CDR1 SGDLS and CDR2 YYNGEE. This CDR3 comprises 14 residues. V dropped 5 bases and J dropped 4; count of bases not matched to a gene: 5. The CDR3 reads CASSVGGATGELFF. The CDR3 DNA follows: TGTGCCAGCAGTGTGGGAGGGGCCACCGGGGAGCTGTTTTTT. Filled out from reference TRBV9 and TRBJ2-2, the complete variable domain reads DSGVTQTPKHLITATGQRVTLRCSPRSGDLSVYWYQQSLDQGLQFLIQYYNGEERAKGNILERFSAQQFPDLHSELNLSSLELGDSALYFCASSVGGATGELFFGEGSRLTVL.

The chain joins TRBV5-4 to TRBJ1-1; TRBD1 matches at 10 bases. CDR3 length: 14 residues. V dropped 2 bases and J dropped 7; count of bases not matched to a gene: 5. Germline lookup yields CDR1 SGHNT and CDR2 YYREEE (reference sequence). The CDR3 bases are TGTGCCAGCAGCTTCGGACAGGGGGTTAGTGAAGCTTTCTTT. Its protein product is CASSFGQGVSEAFF.